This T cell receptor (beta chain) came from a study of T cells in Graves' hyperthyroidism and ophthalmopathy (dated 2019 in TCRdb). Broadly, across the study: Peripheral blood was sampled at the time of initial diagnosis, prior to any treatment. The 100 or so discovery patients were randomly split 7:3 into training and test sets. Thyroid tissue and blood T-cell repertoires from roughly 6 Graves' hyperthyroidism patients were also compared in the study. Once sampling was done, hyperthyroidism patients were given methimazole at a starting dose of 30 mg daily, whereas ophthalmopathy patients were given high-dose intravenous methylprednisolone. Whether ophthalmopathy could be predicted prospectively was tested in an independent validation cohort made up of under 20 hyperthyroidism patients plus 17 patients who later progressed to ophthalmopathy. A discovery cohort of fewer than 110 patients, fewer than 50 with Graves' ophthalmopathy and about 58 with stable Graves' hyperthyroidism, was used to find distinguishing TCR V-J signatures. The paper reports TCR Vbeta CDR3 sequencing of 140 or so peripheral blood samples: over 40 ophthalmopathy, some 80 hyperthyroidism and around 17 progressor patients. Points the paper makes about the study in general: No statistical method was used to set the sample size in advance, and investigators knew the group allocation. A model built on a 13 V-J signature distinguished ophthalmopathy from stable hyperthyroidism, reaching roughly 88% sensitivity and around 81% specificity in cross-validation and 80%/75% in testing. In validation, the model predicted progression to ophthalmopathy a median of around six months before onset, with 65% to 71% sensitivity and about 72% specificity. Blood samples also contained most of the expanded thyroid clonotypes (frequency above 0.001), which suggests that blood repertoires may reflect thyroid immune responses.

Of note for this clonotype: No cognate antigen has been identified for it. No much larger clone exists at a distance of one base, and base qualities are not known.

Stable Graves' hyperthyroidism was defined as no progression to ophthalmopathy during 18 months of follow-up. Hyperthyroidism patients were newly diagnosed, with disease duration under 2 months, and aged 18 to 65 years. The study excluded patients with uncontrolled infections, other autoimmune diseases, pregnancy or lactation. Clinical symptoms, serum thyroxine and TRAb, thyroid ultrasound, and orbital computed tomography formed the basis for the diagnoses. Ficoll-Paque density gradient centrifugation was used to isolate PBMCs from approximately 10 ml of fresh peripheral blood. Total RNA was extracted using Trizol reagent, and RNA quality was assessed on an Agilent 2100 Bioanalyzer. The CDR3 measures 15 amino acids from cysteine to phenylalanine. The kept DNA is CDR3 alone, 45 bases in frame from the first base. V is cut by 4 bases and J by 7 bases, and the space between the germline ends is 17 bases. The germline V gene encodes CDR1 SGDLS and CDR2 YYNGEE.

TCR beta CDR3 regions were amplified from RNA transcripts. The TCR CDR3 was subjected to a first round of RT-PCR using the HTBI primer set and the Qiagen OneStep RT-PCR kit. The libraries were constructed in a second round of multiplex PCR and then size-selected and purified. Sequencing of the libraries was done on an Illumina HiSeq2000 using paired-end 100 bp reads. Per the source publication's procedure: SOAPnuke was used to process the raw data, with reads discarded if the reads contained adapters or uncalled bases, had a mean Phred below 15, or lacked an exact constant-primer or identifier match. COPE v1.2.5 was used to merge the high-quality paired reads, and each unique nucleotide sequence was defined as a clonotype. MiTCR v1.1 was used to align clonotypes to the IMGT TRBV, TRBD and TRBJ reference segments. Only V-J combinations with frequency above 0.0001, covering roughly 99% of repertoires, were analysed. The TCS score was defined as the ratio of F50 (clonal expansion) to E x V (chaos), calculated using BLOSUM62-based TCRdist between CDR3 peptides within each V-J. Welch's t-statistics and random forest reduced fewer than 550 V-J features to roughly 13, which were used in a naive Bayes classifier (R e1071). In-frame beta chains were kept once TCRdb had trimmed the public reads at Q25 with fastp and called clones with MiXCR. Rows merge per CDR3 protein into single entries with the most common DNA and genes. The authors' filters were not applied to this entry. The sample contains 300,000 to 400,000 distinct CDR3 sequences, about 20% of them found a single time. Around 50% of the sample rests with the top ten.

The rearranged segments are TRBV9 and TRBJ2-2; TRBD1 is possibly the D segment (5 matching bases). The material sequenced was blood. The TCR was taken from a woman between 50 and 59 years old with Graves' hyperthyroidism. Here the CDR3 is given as CASSLGIQQGGELFF. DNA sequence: TGTGCCAGCAGCTTAGGTATTCAGCAGGGCGGGGAGCTGTTTTTT.